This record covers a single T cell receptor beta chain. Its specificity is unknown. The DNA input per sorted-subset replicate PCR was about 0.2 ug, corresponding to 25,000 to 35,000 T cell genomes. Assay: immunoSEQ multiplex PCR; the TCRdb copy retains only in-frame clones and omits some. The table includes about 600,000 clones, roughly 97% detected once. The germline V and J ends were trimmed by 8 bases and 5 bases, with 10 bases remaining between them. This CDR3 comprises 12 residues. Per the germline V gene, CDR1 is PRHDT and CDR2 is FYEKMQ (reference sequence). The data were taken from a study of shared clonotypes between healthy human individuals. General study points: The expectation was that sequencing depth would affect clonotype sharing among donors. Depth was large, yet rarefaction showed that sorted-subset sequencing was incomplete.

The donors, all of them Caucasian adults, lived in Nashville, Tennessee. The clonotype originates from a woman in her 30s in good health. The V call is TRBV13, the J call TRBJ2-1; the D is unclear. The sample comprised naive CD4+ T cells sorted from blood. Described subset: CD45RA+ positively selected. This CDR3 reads CASQSWDNEQFF. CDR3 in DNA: TGTGCCAGCCAGAGTTGGGACAATGAGCAGTTCTTC.